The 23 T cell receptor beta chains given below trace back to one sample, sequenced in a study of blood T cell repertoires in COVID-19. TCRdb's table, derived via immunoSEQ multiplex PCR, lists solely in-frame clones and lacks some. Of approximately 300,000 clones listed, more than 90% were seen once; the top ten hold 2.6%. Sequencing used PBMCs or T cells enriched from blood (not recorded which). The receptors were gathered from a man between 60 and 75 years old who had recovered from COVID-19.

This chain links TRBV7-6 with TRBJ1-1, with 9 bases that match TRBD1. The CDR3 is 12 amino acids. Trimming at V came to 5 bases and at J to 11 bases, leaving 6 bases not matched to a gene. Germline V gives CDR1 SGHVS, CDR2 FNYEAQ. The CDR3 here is CASSPGTGSAFF. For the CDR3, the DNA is TGTGCCAGCAGCCCCGGGACAGGGAGTGCTTTCTTT.

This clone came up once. CDR3 DNA sequence: TGTGCCAGCAGCTTGTACAGGGAGACTGAAGCTTTCTTT. Protein: CASSLYRETEAFF. The V and J genes are TRBV11-1 and TRBJ1-1; maybe TRBD1 (6 bases). The V end was cut by 3 bases, the J end by 5 bases, with 10 bases between. This CDR3 contains 13 residues. Germline CDR1 SGHAT, CDR2 FQDESV (reference sequence).

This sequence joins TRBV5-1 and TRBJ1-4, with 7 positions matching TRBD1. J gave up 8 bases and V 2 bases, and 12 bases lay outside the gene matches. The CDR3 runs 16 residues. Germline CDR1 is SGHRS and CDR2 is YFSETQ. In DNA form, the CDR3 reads TGCGCCAGCAGCTTCTCCGGACAGGCTGGGGCGGAAAAACTGTTTTTT. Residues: CASSFSGQAGAEKLFF.

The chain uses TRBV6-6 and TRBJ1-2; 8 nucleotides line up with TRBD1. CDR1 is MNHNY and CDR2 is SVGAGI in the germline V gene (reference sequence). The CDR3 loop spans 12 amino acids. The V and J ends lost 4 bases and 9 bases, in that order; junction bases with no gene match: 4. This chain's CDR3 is CASSSRQGSYTF. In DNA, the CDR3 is TGTGCCAGCAGTTCGCGACAGGGGAGCTACACCTTC.

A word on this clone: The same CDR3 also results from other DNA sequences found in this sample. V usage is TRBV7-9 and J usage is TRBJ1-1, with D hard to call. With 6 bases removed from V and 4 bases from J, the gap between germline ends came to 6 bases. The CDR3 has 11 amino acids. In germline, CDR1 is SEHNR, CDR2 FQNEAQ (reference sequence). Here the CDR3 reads CASSSGTEAFF. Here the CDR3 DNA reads TGTGCCAGCAGTAGCGGCACTGAAGCTTTCTTT.

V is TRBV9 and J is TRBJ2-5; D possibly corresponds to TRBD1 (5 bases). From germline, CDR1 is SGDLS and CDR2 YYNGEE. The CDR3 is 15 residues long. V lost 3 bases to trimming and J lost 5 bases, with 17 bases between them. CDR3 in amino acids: CASSETTDSFETQYF. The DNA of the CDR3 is TGTGCCAGCAGCGAGACAACAGACAGTTTTGAGACCCAGTACTTC.

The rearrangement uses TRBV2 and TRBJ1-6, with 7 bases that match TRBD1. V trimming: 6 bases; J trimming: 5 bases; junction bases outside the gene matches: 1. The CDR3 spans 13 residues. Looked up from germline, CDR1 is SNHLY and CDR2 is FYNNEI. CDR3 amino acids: CASRTGNNSPLHF. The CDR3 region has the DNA TGTGCCAGCAGGACAGGGAATAATTCACCCCTCCACTTT.

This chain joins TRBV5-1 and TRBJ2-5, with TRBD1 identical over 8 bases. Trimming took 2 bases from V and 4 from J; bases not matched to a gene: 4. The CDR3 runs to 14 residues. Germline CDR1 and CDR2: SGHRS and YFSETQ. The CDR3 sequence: CASSLGQGIETQYF. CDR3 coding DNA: TGCGCCAGCAGCTTAGGACAGGGTATAGAGACCCAGTACTTC.

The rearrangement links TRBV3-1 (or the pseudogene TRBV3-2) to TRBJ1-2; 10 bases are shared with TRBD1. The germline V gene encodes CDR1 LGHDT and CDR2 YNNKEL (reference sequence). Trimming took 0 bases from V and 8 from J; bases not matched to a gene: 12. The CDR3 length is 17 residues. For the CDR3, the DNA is TGTGCCAGCAGCCAAGATTTAGGGGACAGGGGTACTTACGGCTACACCTTC. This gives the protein CASSQDLGDRGTYGYTF.

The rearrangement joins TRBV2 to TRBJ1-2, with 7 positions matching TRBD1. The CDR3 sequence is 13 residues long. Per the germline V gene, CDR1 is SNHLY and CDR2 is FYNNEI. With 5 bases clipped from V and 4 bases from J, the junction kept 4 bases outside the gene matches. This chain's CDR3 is CASSFRDSYGYTF. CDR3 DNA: TGTGCCAGCAGTTTCCGGGACAGCTATGGCTACACCTTC.

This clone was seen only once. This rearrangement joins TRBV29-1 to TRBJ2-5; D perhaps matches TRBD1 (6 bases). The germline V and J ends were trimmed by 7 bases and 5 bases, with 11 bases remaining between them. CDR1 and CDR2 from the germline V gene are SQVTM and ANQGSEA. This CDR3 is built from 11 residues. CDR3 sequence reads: CSGTGMETQYF. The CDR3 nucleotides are TGCAGCGGTACAGGGATGGAGACCCAGTACTTC.

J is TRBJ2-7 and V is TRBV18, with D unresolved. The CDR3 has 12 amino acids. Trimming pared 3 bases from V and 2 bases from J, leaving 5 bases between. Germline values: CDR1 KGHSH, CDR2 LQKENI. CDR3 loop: CASSPSTYEQYF. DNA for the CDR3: TGTGCCAGCTCACCGAGCACCTACGAGCAGTACTTC.

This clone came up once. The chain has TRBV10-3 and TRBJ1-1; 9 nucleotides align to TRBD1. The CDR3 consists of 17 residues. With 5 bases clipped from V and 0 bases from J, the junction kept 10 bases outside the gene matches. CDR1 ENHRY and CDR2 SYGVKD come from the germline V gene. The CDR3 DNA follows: TGTGCCATCAGTCCAGGGGGGACAGGGCCCATGAACACTGAAGCTTTCTTT. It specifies CAISPGGTGPMNTEAFF.

As DNA, the CDR3 is TGTGCCAGCAGTTTACCGTCTGCCGGACAGAGCAAAAACATTCAGTACTTC. Translating gives CASSLPSAGQSKNIQYF. The V gene is TRBV28, the J gene TRBJ2-4; D is possibly TRBD1 (6 bases). The CDR3 has 17 residues. Germline CDR1 and CDR2: MDHEN and SYDVKM. Trimming removed 2 bases from V and 3 bases from J, with 17 bases in between.

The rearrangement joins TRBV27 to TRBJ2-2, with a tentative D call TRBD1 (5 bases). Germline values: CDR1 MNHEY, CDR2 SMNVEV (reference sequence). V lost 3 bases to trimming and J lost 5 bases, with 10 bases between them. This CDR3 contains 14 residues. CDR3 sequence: CASSLTAQTGELFF. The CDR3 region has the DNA TGTGCCAGCAGTTTGACAGCTCAGACCGGGGAGCTGTTTTTT.

The CDR3 nucleotides read TGTGCCAGCAGCTTAGGCTTACAGGGGAGCAATCAGCCCCAGCATTTT. Its translation is CASSLGLQGSNQPQHF. The V call is TRBV7-9, the J call TRBJ1-5; TRBD1 matches at 7 bases. Germline CDR1 SEHNR, CDR2 FQNEAQ (reference sequence). V lost 1 base to trimming and J lost 1 base; unmatched junction nucleotides: 4. The CDR3 is 16 amino acids. Complete variable domain (other parts from reference TRBV7-9 and TRBJ1-5): DTGVSQNPRHKITKRGQNVTFRCDPISEHNRLYWYRQTLGQGPEFLTYFQNEAQLEKSRLLSDRFSAERPKGSFSTLEIQRTEQGDSAMYLCASSLGLQGSNQPQHFGDGTRLSIL.

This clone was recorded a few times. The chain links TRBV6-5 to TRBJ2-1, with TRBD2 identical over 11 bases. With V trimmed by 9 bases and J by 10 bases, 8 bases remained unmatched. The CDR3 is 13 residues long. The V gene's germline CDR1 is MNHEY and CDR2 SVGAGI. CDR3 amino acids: CASALAGAGEQFF. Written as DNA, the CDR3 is TGTGCCAGTGCACTAGCGGGAGCAGGAGAGCAGTTCTTC.

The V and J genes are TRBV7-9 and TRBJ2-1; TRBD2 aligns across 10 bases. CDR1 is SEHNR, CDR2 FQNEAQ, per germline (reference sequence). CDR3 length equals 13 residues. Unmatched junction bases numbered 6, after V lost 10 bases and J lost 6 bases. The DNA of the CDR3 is TGTGCCACAGGGACTAGCGAGGTCAATGAGCAGTTCTTC. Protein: CATGTSEVNEQFF. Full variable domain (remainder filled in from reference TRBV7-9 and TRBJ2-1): DTGVSQNPRHKITKRGQNVTFRCDPISEHNRLYWYRQTLGQGPEFLTYFQNEAQLEKSRLLSDRFSAERPKGSFSTLEIQRTEQGDSAMYLCATGTSEVNEQFFGPGTRLTVL.

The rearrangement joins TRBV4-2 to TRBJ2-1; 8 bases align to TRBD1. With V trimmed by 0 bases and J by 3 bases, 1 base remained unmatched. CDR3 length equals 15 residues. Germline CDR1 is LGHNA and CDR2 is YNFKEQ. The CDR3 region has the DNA TGTGCCAGCAGCCAAGACAGGGGGCTCTACAATGAGCAGTTCTTC. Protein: CASSQDRGLYNEQFF.

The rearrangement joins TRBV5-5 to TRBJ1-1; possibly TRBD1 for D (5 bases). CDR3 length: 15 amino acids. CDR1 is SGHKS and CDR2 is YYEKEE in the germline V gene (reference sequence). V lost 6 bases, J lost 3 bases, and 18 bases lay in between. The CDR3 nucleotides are TGTGCCAGCACCCCTGATCCAGGGAGGGACACTGAAGCTTTCTTT. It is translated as CASTPDPGRDTEAFF.

CDR3 DNA sequence: TGCGCCAGCAGCCCGGGAGTTATAGCGGGGGGAAACCAAGAGACCCAGTACTTC. Translating it yields CASSPGVIAGGNQETQYF. J is TRBJ2-5 and V is TRBV5-1; 10 bases agree with TRBD2. The CDR3 is 18 amino acids. The V gene end was trimmed by 4 bases and the J gene end by 0 bases; junction bases not matched to a gene: 12. Germline V gives CDR1 SGHRS, CDR2 YFSETQ.

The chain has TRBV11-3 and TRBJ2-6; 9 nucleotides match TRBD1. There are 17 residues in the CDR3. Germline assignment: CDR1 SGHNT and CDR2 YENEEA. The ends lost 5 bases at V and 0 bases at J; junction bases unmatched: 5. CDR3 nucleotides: TGTGCCAGCAGCCACGGGACAGGGCTCTCTGGGGCCAACGTCCTGACTTTC. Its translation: CASSHGTGLSGANVLTF.

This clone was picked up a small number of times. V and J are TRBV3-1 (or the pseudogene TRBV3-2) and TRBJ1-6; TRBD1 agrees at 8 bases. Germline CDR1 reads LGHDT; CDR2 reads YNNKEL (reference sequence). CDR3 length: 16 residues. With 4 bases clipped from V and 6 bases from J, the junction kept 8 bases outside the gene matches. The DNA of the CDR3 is TGTGCCAGCAGCCGACGGACAGGGCTTTCTAATTCACCCCTCCACTTT. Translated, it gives CASSRRTGLSNSPLHF.